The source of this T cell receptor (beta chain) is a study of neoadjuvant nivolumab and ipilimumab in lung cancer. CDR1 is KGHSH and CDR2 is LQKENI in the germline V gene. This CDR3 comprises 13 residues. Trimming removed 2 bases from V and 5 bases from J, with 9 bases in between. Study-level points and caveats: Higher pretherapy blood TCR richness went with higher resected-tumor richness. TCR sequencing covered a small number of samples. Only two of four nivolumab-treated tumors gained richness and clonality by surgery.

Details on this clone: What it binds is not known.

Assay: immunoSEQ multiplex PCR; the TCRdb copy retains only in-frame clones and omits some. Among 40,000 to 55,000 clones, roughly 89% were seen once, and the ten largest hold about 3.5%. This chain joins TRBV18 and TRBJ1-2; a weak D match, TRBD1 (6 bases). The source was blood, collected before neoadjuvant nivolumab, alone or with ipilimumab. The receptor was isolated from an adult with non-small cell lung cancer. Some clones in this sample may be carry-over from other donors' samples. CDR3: CASSPEGGYGYTF. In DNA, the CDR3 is TGTGCCAGCTCACCAGAAGGGGGGTATGGCTACACCTTC.